What follows are 6 T cell receptor beta chains derived from one specimen sequenced in a study of T-cell reconstitution after alpha-beta-depleted transplantation in children. Unique molecular identifiers featured in how the TCRbeta library was prepared. TCRdb called the PCR reads again in MiXCR, with one record for every CDR3 protein. The sample holds about 250,000 distinct CDR3 sequences, 20% to 30% seen once. Sequenced here: PBMCs, mostly from graft donor cells, sampled 360 days after TCRalphabeta/CD19-depleted stem cell transplant. The receptors were gathered from a female patient between 2 and 10 years old who had a stem cell transplant for congenital amegakaryocytic thrombocytopenia, so the T cells may come from the graft donor.

This clonotype was detected only a few times. The rearrangement uses TRBV29-1 and TRBJ2-5; D unresolved. The germline V and J ends were trimmed by 4 bases and 1 base, with 10 bases remaining between them. The CDR3 covers 13 residues. CDR1 SQVTM and CDR2 ANQGSEA come from the germline V gene. CDR3 residues: CSVVTGSQETQYF. DNA for the CDR3: TGCAGCGTTGTTACTGGGTCCCAAGAGACCCAGTACTTC.

This clonotype was recorded only once. V is TRBV5-1 and J is TRBJ2-2, with 9 bases identical to TRBD1. This CDR3 contains 15 residues. CDR1 is SGHRS and CDR2 is YFSETQ in the germline V gene. Germline trimming cut 4 bases from V and 4 bases from J; bases unmatched to any gene: 5. CDR3 sequence: CASSVQGAGTGELFF. Written as DNA, the CDR3 is TGCGCCAGCAGCGTACAGGGGGCTGGCACCGGGGAGCTGTTTTTT.

This clonotype was seen more than once but under ten times. The chain carries TRBV5-1 and TRBJ2-3, with D tentatively TRBD1 or TRBD2 (5 bases each). The CDR3 is 14 amino acids. Germline assignment: CDR1 SGHRS and CDR2 YFSETQ. The V gene lost 0 bases and the J gene lost 6 bases, with 11 bases spanning the gap. For the CDR3, the DNA is TGCGCCAGCAGCTTGGCCCGGGACGTGGATACGCAGTATTTT. Translated, it gives CASSLARDVDTQYF.

This clonotype has just a few counts. This chain links TRBV6-2 or TRBV6-3 with TRBJ2-3; TRBD2 matches at 8 bases. This CDR3 comprises 16 residues. From germline, CDR1 is MNHEY and CDR2 SVGEGT. Unmatched junction bases numbered 11, after V lost 3 bases and J lost 6 bases. The chain's CDR3 is CASSYPPPQRGDTQYF. For the CDR3, the DNA is TGTGCCAGCAGTTATCCTCCCCCTCAGCGGGGGGATACGCAGTATTTT.

V and J are TRBV28 and TRBJ2-7, with D perhaps TRBD1 or TRBD2 (5 bases each). V gave up 1 base and J gave up 12 bases, with 10 bases separating them. The germline V gene encodes CDR1 MDHEN and CDR2 SYDVKM. This CDR3 is 11 amino acids long. CDR3 residues: CASSLLGVLYF. CDR3 DNA: TGTGCCAGCAGTTTATTGGGGGTTCTGTACTTC.

The genes are TRBV15 and TRBJ2-3; no firm D call. Trimming stripped 0 bases from V and 0 bases from J, with 10 bases between. CDR1 LNHNV and CDR2 YYDKDF come from the germline V gene (reference sequence). This CDR3 is built from 16 residues. The DNA for the CDR3 is TGTGCCACCAGCAGAGATCCGGCAAATAGCACAGATACGCAGTATTTT. Encoded protein: CATSRDPANSTDTQYF.